The 21 T cell receptor beta chains given below trace back to one sample, sequenced in a study of response to subunit inactivated influenza vaccine. TCRdb independently ran MiXCR on the RT-PCR reads; one entry per CDR3 protein. The data show 500,000 to 700,000 distinct CDR3 sequences, with less than 25% seen just once and approximately 3% held by the top ten. The data also belong to a second study, concerning T cells expressing NK-cell markers. That report adds: Researchers built TCR beta cDNA using 5'RACE template switching with UMIs.

The sequencing here drew on CD4+ T cells sorted from PBMCs, taken less than 13 days after vaccination. These receptors originate from a man aged 45 to 65 who received an inactivated influenza vaccine.

The rearrangement joins TRBV20-1 to TRBJ1-4, with D hard to call. V gave up 6 bases and J gave up 0 bases, with 11 bases separating them. Germline assignment: CDR1 DFQATT and CDR2 SNEGSKA (reference sequence). The CDR3 contains 14 residues. CDR3: CSAPQEATNEKLFF. The DNA for the CDR3 is TGCAGTGCGCCACAAGAAGCAACTAATGAAAAACTGTTTTTT.

This clonotype has a count of ten or more. This chain links TRBV12-3 or TRBV12-4 with TRBJ2-4; D gene ambiguous. Trimming cost V 3 bases and J 6 bases, with 6 bases left between them. The CDR3 length is 12 residues. The CDR3 sequence is CASSLVRNIQYF. CDR3 in DNA: TGTGCCAGCAGTTTGGTCAGAAACATTCAGTACTTC.

V and J are TRBV12-3 or TRBV12-4 and TRBJ2-5, with D possibly being TRBD2 (5 bases). V lost 4 bases, J lost 4 bases, and 16 bases lay in between. CDR3 length equals 15 residues. The CDR3 protein is CASSSREGSGETQYF. The DNA of the CDR3 is TGTGCCAGCAGTTCCCGAGAGGGTTCGGGAGAGACCCAGTACTTC.

The rearrangement uses TRBV5-1 and TRBJ1-6; D gene ambiguous. Between the trimmed V and J ends, which lost 4 bases and 4 bases, there was a span of 9 bases. Germline V CDR1 and CDR2: SGHRS, YFSETQ. The CDR3 consists of 14 residues. The CDR3 loop reads CASSPDPYNSPLHF. The CDR3 DNA reads as TGCGCCAGCAGCCCCGATCCTTATAATTCACCCCTCCACTTT.

This clonotype occurred a few times. The V and J genes are TRBV12-5 and TRBJ2-5; the D is unclear. The CDR3 sequence is 15 residues long. Trimming left V 1 base short and J 2 bases short, with 11 bases between. CDR1 LGHNT and CDR2 FRNRAP come from the germline V gene. The CDR3 coding sequence is TGTGCTAGTGGTTTGGGGACCTTCGGACAAGAGACCCAGTACTTC. This encodes CASGLGTFGQETQYF.

This clonotype was seen a few times. This chain uses TRBV5-8 with TRBJ1-1, with TRBD1 as a possible D gene (5 bases). The germline V and J ends were trimmed by 5 bases and 4 bases, with 12 bases remaining between them. Germline lookup yields CDR1 SGHTS and CDR2 YDEGEE. The CDR3 spans 13 residues. The CDR3 loop reads CASRRDSSTEAFF. CDR3 in DNA: TGTGCCAGCAGGCGTGACAGTTCCACTGAAGCTTTCTTT.

This clonotype was counted only a few times. The chain joins TRBV15 to TRBJ2-3; D is uncertain. V was pared by 8 bases and J by 1 base, with 4 bases between. Germline CDR1 reads LNHNV; CDR2 reads YYDKDF (reference sequence). This CDR3 is 11 amino acids long. CDR3 region: CATQGTDTQYF. CDR3 nucleotide sequence: TGTGCCACCCAGGGCACAGATACGCAGTATTTT.

This clonotype was counted a few times. CDR3 residues: CASSLVNRATDTQYF. The CDR3, as DNA: TGTGCCAGCAGCTTAGTAAACCGCGCAACAGATACGCAGTATTTT. The chain combines TRBV7-2 with TRBJ2-3; no reliable D call. This CDR3 contains 15 residues. In germline, CDR1 is SGHTA, CDR2 FQGNSA. Deletions cut 1 base from V and 3 bases from J, with 11 bases between.

This chain connects TRBV6-1 to TRBJ2-7; 10 bases match TRBD1. The CDR3 length is 18 residues. Germline V CDR1 and CDR2: MNHNS, SASEGT. V trimming: 6 bases; J trimming: 5 bases; junction bases outside the gene matches: 19. The CDR3, as DNA: TGTGCCAGCAGCCCCGTAGATTTAGACAGGGGGCCTGTCCACGAGCAGTACTTC. As protein: CASSPVDLDRGPVHEQYF.

The chain joins TRBV20-1 to TRBJ2-1, with D uncertain. The CDR3 runs 11 residues. Germline lookup yields CDR1 DFQATT and CDR2 SNEGSKA (reference sequence). V gave up 6 bases and J gave up 3 bases, with 6 bases separating them. CDR3 DNA: TGCAGTGCGACCCACTACAATGAGCAGTTCTTC. Protein sequence: CSATHYNEQFF.

The rearrangement uses TRBV10-3 and TRBJ2-4; 9 nucleotides agree with TRBD1. The CDR3 is made up of 16 amino acids. Germline CDR1 reads ENHRY; CDR2 reads SYGVKD. Trimming took 3 bases from V and 0 from J; bases not matched to a gene: 3. CDR3 loop: CAISDGTGLAKNIQYF. Here the CDR3 DNA reads TGTGCCATCAGTGACGGGACAGGGTTAGCCAAAAACATTCAGTACTTC.

The chain couples TRBV7-9 to TRBJ2-1; the match to TRBD2 covers 12 bases. The CDR3 has 17 residues. The germline V gene encodes CDR1 SEHNR and CDR2 FQNEAQ (reference sequence). V dropped 1 base and J dropped 8; count of bases not matched to a gene: 9. CDR3 nucleotide sequence: TGTGCCAGCAGCTTAGGCGAACTAGCGGGGGGCCCTCATGAGCAGTTCTTC. Amino acids: CASSLGELAGGPHEQFF.

The rearrangement uses TRBV19 and TRBJ2-1, with 8 bases fitting TRBD1. The V gene end was trimmed by 4 bases and the J gene end by 5 bases; junction bases not matched to a gene: 4. CDR1 LNHDA and CDR2 SQIVND come from the germline V gene (reference sequence). There are 14 residues in the CDR3. The CDR3 sequence is CASSKGQENNEQFF. The CDR3 nucleotides read TGTGCCAGTAGTAAGGGACAGGAGAACAATGAGCAGTTCTTC.

The J gene is TRBJ2-7, the V gene TRBV5-1; the D gene could be TRBD1 or TRBD2 (5 bases each). Germline lookup yields CDR1 SGHRS and CDR2 YFSETQ. Between the trimmed V and J ends, which lost 4 bases and 6 bases, there was a span of 17 bases. The CDR3 loop spans 14 amino acids. CDR3 residues: CASSPGQTGGEQYF. DNA for the CDR3: TGCGCCAGCAGCCCAGGACAAACCGGAGGCGAGCAGTACTTC.

V is TRBV5-1 and J is TRBJ2-5; 10 nucleotides line up with TRBD2. The CDR3 is 14 residues long. Trimming cost V 5 bases and J 5 bases; bases outside gene matches: 6. The germline V gene encodes CDR1 SGHRS and CDR2 YFSETQ. CDR3 sequence reads: CASRLAGQKETQYF. CDR3 in DNA: TGCGCCAGCAGACTAGCGGGACAGAAGGAGACCCAGTACTTC.

The V and J genes are TRBV2 and TRBJ1-6; D is ambiguous. Germline CDR1 reads SNHLY; CDR2 reads FYNNEI. The CDR3 runs to 11 residues. The V and J ends lost 6 bases and 7 bases respectively, with 4 bases between them. CDR3 coding DNA: TGTGCCAGCAGGGCCAATTCACCCCTCCACTTT. Encoded protein: CASRANSPLHF.

Ten or more counts support this clonotype. The chain links TRBV11-2 to TRBJ2-3, with D tentatively TRBD2 (5 bases). The CDR3 totals 16 residues. The ends were cut back, 6 bases at V and 1 base at J, with 17 bases in the middle. CDR1 is SGHAT, CDR2 FQNNGV, per germline. The CDR3: CASSPMRAGGTDTQYF. Here the CDR3 DNA reads TGTGCCAGCAGTCCCATGAGGGCGGGTGGCACAGATACGCAGTATTTT.

The CDR3 region is CSARDTLTDTQYF. The CDR3 coding sequence is TGCAGTGCTAGAGATACCCTCACAGATACGCAGTATTTT. J is TRBJ2-3 and V is TRBV20-1, with D hard to call. The CDR3 spans 13 residues. The V and J ends lost 0 bases and 2 bases respectively, with 6 bases between them. Germline CDR1 DFQATT, CDR2 SNEGSKA (reference sequence).

The chain couples TRBV9 to TRBJ2-7; maybe TRBD2 (5 bases). Germline values: CDR1 SGDLS, CDR2 YYNGEE. Trimming shortened V by 10 bases and J by 3 bases, and 17 bases separated the two germline ends. This CDR3 has 13 residues. CDR3 loop: CAPSRRRFYEQYF. For the CDR3, the DNA is TGTGCCCCCAGTAGGCGGAGGTTCTACGAGCAGTACTTC.

This clonotype has just one count. The chain carries TRBV9 and TRBJ1-1; no firm D call. The CDR3 extends over 14 amino acids. V was shortened by 0 bases and J by 4 bases, with 10 bases between the two germline ends. Germline CDR1 is SGDLS and CDR2 is YYNGEE. In nucleotides, the CDR3 is TGTGCCAGCAGCGTAGACCCCCGGGGCACTGAAGCTTTCTTT. It specifies CASSVDPRGTEAFF.

This clonotype was recorded a few times. This chain joins TRBV7-8 and TRBJ2-7; D may be TRBD1 (5 bases). The CDR3 loop spans 16 amino acids. Trimming took 1 base from V and 6 from J, leaving 19 bases between them. Germline CDR1 SGHVS, CDR2 FQNEAQ. The CDR3 region has the DNA TGTGCCAGCAGCTTAGATCGTCGGCAGGGAATCCGCGAGCAGTACTTC. It translates to CASSLDRRQGIREQYF.